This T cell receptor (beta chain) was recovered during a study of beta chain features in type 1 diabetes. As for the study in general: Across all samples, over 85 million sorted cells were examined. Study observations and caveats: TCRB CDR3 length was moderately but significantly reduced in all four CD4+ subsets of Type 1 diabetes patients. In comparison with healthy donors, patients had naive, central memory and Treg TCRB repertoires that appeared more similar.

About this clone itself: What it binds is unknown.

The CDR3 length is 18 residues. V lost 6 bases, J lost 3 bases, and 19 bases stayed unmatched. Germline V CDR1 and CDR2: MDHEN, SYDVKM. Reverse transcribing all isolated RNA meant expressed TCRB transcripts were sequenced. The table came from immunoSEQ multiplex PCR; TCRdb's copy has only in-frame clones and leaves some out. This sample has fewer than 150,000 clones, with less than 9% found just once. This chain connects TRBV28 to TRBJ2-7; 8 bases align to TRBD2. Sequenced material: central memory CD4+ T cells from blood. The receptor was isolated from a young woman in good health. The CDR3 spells CASRSRGDLGLVVYEQYF. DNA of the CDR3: TGTGCCAGCAGAAGCCGTGGAGATTTGGGACTAGTTGTCTACGAGCAGTACTTC.